This T cell receptor (beta chain) comes out of a study of cytomegalovirus exposure and HLA in healthy donors. CDR3 length equals 14 residues. V was pared by 5 bases and J by 7 bases, with 12 bases between. Germline CDR1 is SGHAT and CDR2 is FQNNGV. The primer mix had 60 Vbeta and 13 Jbeta primers. Assay: immunoSEQ multiplex PCR; the TCRdb copy retains only in-frame clones and omits some. This sample has 100,000 to 120,000 clones; approximately 83% occur once, and the top ten carry roughly 2.5%. The receptor comes from a woman aged 18-30 years in good health and CMV-seronegative. Sequencing was carried out using PBMCs. The chain recombines TRBV11-2 with TRBJ1-6, with a weak D call TRBD1 (6 bases). The CDR3 nucleotides read TGTGCCAGCAGCCGGGACAACAAAAATTCACCCCTCCACTTT. Translation: CASSRDNKNSPLHF.